This TCR beta chain was identified during a study of radiation and T cells in renal cell carcinoma. This table comes from immunoSEQ multiplex PCR, and its TCRdb copy is limited to in-frame clones, with some not included. In the table there are about 140,000 clones, less than 85% of which are singletons. Trimming pared 0 bases from V and 8 bases from J, leaving 11 bases between. Germline V gene sequence: CDR1 SGHDT, CDR2 YYEEEE. CDR3 length: 13 amino acids. Comment on this clone: Antigen unknown.

Study-level findings and limits: Baseline intratumoral clonotype presence is unknown without pretreatment biopsies. From baseline, blood top tumor clonotypes peaked at 2 weeks post-radiation.

Stated time point: baseline pretreatment blood. The treatment: 15 Gy SBRT to primary tumor, nephrectomy 4 weeks later. Radiation-treated patients gave blood at baseline, week 2 and week 4. The patient's renal cell carcinoma had clear cell pathology. The sequence was obtained from a woman aged 45-65 years with renal cell carcinoma. The chain uses TRBV5-6 and TRBJ1-2, with D perhaps TRBD1 (5 bases). The sequenced sample was blood, obtained from a patient whose treatment included radiotherapy and nephrectomy. The CDR3 spells CASSLDRTRGYTF. CDR3 DNA sequence: TGTGCCAGCAGCTTGGACAGGACTCGGGGCTACACCTTC.